The 27 T cell receptor beta chains below were found in one sample sequenced in a study of shared clonotypes between healthy human individuals. The repertoire was sequenced with immunoSEQ multiplex PCR; TCRdb's copy has only in-frame clones and lacks some. This table has about 1.5 million clones, 95% to 99% appearing once. The source material was naive CD4+ T cells sorted from blood. Subset meaning: CD45RA+ positively selected. The receptors were gathered from a man under 40 in good health.

V is TRBV7-3 and J is TRBJ2-1, with 10 bases aligning to TRBD1. This CDR3 is 13 amino acids long. Losses at the gene ends were 2 bases for V and 11 bases for J; bases not matched to a gene: 3. CDR1 is SGHTA and CDR2 is FQGTGA in the germline V gene. CDR3 in DNA: TGTGCCAGCAGCTTAGAGACAGGGGGCAAGCAGTTCTTC. The encoded protein is CASSLETGGKQFF.

The chain uses TRBV2 and TRBJ1-2, with TRBD1 matching over 11 bases. V gave up 5 bases and J gave up 4 bases; unmatched junction bases: 6. The CDR3 runs to 15 residues. Germline V gene lookup returns CDR1 SNHLY and CDR2 FYNNEI. The CDR3 is CASSLGQGASYGYTF. The CDR3 DNA reads as TGTGCCAGCAGTCTCGGACAGGGGGCATCCTATGGCTACACCTTC.

The V gene is TRBV30, the J gene TRBJ2-2; a possible D gene is TRBD1 (5 bases). The germline gives CDR1 GTSNPN, CDR2 SVGIG (reference sequence). Deletions cut 0 bases from V and 8 bases from J, with 10 bases between. This CDR3 is built from 13 residues. CDR3 in DNA: TGTGCCTGGAGTGTATTAAAGGGGGGGGAGCTGTTTTTT. Protein product: CAWSVLKGGELFF.

DNA for the CDR3: TGTGCCAGCTCACTACTCGAGGCGGGCAGCTCCTACGAGCAGTACTTC. Protein product: CASSLLEAGSSYEQYF. V and J are TRBV18 and TRBJ2-7, with D perhaps matching TRBD2 (5 bases). This CDR3 comprises 16 residues. Germline CDR1 is KGHSH and CDR2 is LQKENI. The ends were cut back, 4 bases at V and 0 bases at J, with 16 bases in the middle.

The rearrangement uses TRBV7-9 and TRBJ2-2; D gene ambiguous. The CDR3 is 13 amino acids. Germline CDR1 SEHNR, CDR2 FQNEAQ (reference sequence). Trimming shortened V by 0 bases and J by 8 bases, and 7 bases separated the two germline ends. This chain's CDR3 is CASSLAVSGELFF. CDR3 sequence (DNA): TGTGCCAGCAGCTTAGCAGTTTCTGGGGAGCTGTTTTTT.

This clone is a singleton in its sample. In DNA, the CDR3 is TGTGCCAGCAGCTTCGCCCATTCCCAAAGCGCTGAAGCTTTCTTT. Its translation: CASSFAHSQSAEAFF. The chain carries TRBV7-9 and TRBJ1-1; D is undetermined. CDR3 length equals 15 residues. V was cut by 3 bases and J by 6 bases, with 17 bases left in between. The V gene's germline CDR1 is SEHNR and CDR2 FQNEAQ (reference sequence).

This chain joins TRBV2 and TRBJ2-1; D might be TRBD2 (6 bases). The CDR3 has 12 amino acids. Germline V CDR1 and CDR2: SNHLY, FYNNEI. The V gene lost 6 bases and the J gene lost 9 bases, with 12 bases spanning the gap. The CDR3 coding sequence is TGTGCCAGCAGCGGGACTCTCACTGAGCAGTTCTTC. Amino acids: CASSGTLTEQFF.

CDR3 nucleotides: TGCGCCAGCAGCCAGGGGACCGACGAAGAGACCCAGTACTTC. Protein product: CASSQGTDEETQYF. This chain uses TRBV4-1 with TRBJ2-5; possibly TRBD1 or TRBD2 for D (5 bases each). The length of the CDR3 is 14 residues. Between the trimmed V and J ends, which lost 3 bases and 3 bases, there was a span of 11 bases. Germline V gene data show CDR1 as MGHRA and CDR2 as YSYEKL.

The V and J genes are TRBV9 and TRBJ2-6, with D perhaps TRBD2 (6 bases). The germline V gene encodes CDR1 SGDLS and CDR2 YYNGEE. V was shortened by 0 bases and J by 0 bases, with 13 bases between the two germline ends. This CDR3 has 18 residues. The CDR3 DNA reads as TGTGCCAGCAGCGTAGTCCTTGGCGGGACCTCTGGGGCCAACGTCCTGACTTTC. Translating gives CASSVVLGGTSGANVLTF.

J is TRBJ1-1 and V is TRBV5-1; 7 bases line up with TRBD1. V trimming: 4 bases; J trimming: 1 base; junction bases outside the gene matches: 4. This CDR3 is built from 14 residues. Germline lookup yields CDR1 SGHRS and CDR2 YFSETQ. CDR3 loop: CASSRDSQNTEAFF. CDR3 coding DNA: TGCGCCAGCAGCCGGGACAGCCAGAACACTGAAGCTTTCTTT.

V gene TRBV7-9 combines with J gene TRBJ2-1; 16 bases fit TRBD2. The CDR3 has 16 residues. The V gene's germline CDR1 is SEHNR and CDR2 FQNEAQ (reference sequence). Trimming took 10 bases from V and 1 from J; bases not matched to a gene: 4. This CDR3 is CATGTSGRASYNEQFF. For the CDR3, the DNA is TGTGCCACCGGGACTAGCGGGAGGGCGTCCTACAATGAGCAGTTCTTC.

This clone was recorded only once. CDR3 region: CASSDPGPSYEQYF. CDR3 coding DNA: TGTGCCAGCAGCGACCCGGGACCCAGCTACGAGCAGTACTTC. The chain couples TRBV28 to TRBJ2-7; TRBD1 or TRBD2 may be the D gene (5 bases each). This CDR3 contains 14 residues. V lost 6 bases and J lost 3, with 15 bases in between. Germline V gene sequence: CDR1 MDHEN, CDR2 SYDVKM.

The chain links TRBV19 to TRBJ1-2; D not certain. Germline loops: CDR1 LNHDA, CDR2 SQIVND (reference sequence). The CDR3 spans 12 residues. V was pared by 3 bases and J by 8 bases, with 10 bases between. CDR3 region: CASSILDSGYTF. The CDR3 DNA reads TGTGCCAGTAGTATCTTGGATTCGGGCTACACCTTC.

This chain joins TRBV5-1 and TRBJ2-7, with D perhaps matching TRBD1 (5 bases). The CDR3 consists of 12 residues. Trimming removed 8 bases from V and 3 bases from J, with 12 bases in between. The germline CDR1 and CDR2 sequences are SGHRS and YFSETQ. The CDR3 nucleotides are TGCGCCAGTCAAGACAGCATCTACGAGCAGTACTTC. Translating gives CASQDSIYEQYF.

Regarding this clone: Other DNA sequences in this specimen translate into the identical CDR3. This sequence joins TRBV9 and TRBJ1-1; D gene ambiguous. Germline CDR1 reads SGDLS; CDR2 reads YYNGEE. V lost 0 bases and J lost 2, with 5 bases in between. The CDR3 covers 13 residues. CDR3 DNA: TGTGCCAGCAGCGTAGCGGTAAACACTGAAGCTTTCTTT. The encoded protein is CASSVAVNTEAFF.

The V gene is TRBV25-1, the J gene TRBJ2-6; the D is unclear. The CDR3 extends over 13 amino acids. V lost 11 bases and J 0 bases, leaving 8 bases between the germline ends. Per germline, CDR1 MGHDK and CDR2 SYGVNS. CDR3 in amino acids: CAARNSGANVLTF. CDR3 DNA sequence: TGTGCCGCTAGGAACTCTGGGGCCAACGTCCTGACTTTC.

The CDR3 loop is CASSLRSGEDTQYF. The CDR3 nucleotides read TGCGCCAGCAGCCTGAGGTCCGGGGAGGATACGCAGTATTTT. This chain links TRBV5-1 with TRBJ2-3; possibly TRBD2 for D (5 bases). The CDR3 contains 14 residues. The V and J ends lost 4 bases and 6 bases respectively, with 15 bases between them. Per germline, CDR1 SGHRS and CDR2 YFSETQ.

The chain recombines TRBV6-5 with TRBJ2-2; 11 bases agree with TRBD1. This CDR3 comprises 16 residues. Germline CDR1 is MNHEY and CDR2 is SVGAGI. J was trimmed by 5 bases and V by 4 bases; bases with no gene match: 6. DNA for the CDR3: TGTGCCAGCAGTTTGGACAGGGGGCGCATAACCGGGGAGCTGTTTTTT. Its protein is CASSLDRGRITGELFF.

A single count supports this clone. Other DNA sequences in the same sample also yield this CDR3. V is TRBV5-1 and J is TRBJ2-3, with D uncertain. The CDR3 totals 15 residues. Trimming took off 0 bases at V and 0 bases at J, with 8 bases between the two ends. Per the germline V gene, CDR1 is SGHRS and CDR2 is YFSETQ. In DNA form, the CDR3 reads TGCGCCAGCAGCTTGGTGCGAGCTAGCACAGATACGCAGTATTTT. This translates into CASSLVRASTDTQYF.

This sequence joins TRBV5-1 and TRBJ1-2; D uncertain. Germline V gene sequence: CDR1 SGHRS, CDR2 YFSETQ. Deletions cut 4 bases from V and 7 bases from J, with 14 bases between. CDR3 length equals 13 residues. The CDR3 sequence is CASSPGDGLGYTF. The CDR3, as DNA: TGCGCCAGCAGCCCCGGTGACGGGCTTGGCTACACCTTC.

The chain combines TRBV5-4 with TRBJ1-5; possible D gene TRBD1, 5 bases. The CDR3 consists of 14 residues. Germline V gene data show CDR1 as SGHNT and CDR2 as YYREEE (reference sequence). Trimming stripped 1 base from V and 7 bases from J, with 12 bases between. The CDR3 coding sequence is TGTGCCAGCAGCTTGCCAGGGTACGGACAGCCCCAGCATTTT. Its protein product is CASSLPGYGQPQHF.

This clone was seen a single time. This chain connects TRBV7-2 to TRBJ2-3, with TRBD1 matching over 10 bases. This CDR3 region has 17 residues. CDR1 and CDR2 (germline): SGHTA, FQGNSA. V lost 5 bases to trimming and J lost 4 bases; unmatched junction nucleotides: 12. DNA of the CDR3: TGTGCCAGCAGCCCCCCAGGACAGGGGGATCGATCAGATACGCAGTATTTT. Translating it yields CASSPPGQGDRSDTQYF.

The gene calls are TRBV9 and TRBJ2-7, with D uncertain. The CDR3 is 15 residues long. Germline V CDR1 and CDR2: SGDLS, YYNGEE. V dropped 0 bases and J dropped 2 bases, with 12 bases sitting between them. The CDR3 here is CASSVEAQAPYEQYF. For the CDR3, the DNA is TGTGCCAGCAGCGTAGAGGCTCAAGCCCCCTACGAGCAGTACTTC.

This clone was seen a single time. The chain has TRBV5-1 and TRBJ1-4; D might be TRBD1 (6 bases). With 4 bases removed from V and 3 bases from J, the gap between germline ends came to 10 bases. The CDR3 is 14 residues long. Germline CDR1 and CDR2: SGHRS and YFSETQ. CDR3 sequence: CASSAGQANEKLFF. The CDR3, as DNA: TGCGCCAGCAGCGCGGGACAAGCTAATGAAAAACTGTTTTTT.

V is TRBV7-8 and J is TRBJ1-5; D call uncertain. Trimming removed 1 base from V and 0 bases from J, with 10 bases in between. CDR3 size: 16 residues. The germline V gene encodes CDR1 SGHVS and CDR2 FQNEAQ. The CDR3 here is CASSLVRQDSNQPQHF. CDR3 coding DNA: TGTGCCAGCAGCTTAGTTCGGCAAGATAGCAATCAGCCCCAGCATTTT.

The rearrangement links TRBV14 to TRBJ2-7; 9 bases agree with TRBD1. Germline trimming cut 3 bases from V and 1 base from J; bases unmatched to any gene: 10. Per germline, CDR1 SGHDN and CDR2 FVKESK. The CDR3 is 17 residues long. The CDR3 DNA reads as TGTGCCAGCAGCCAGGGTATAGGACAGGGGACTTCCTACGAGCAGTACTTC. Translating gives CASSQGIGQGTSYEQYF.

This chain connects TRBV1 to TRBJ2-7; the DNA was not compared with TRBD2, the D call given in the table. TRBV1 constitutes a pseudogene. The CDR3 loop spans 13 amino acids. The CDR3 reads CTSPSSGSYEQYF. CDR3 DNA sequence: TGCACCAGCCCGAGTAGCGGGAGTTACGAGCAGTACTTC.